This is a list of T cell receptor beta chains from one sample in a study of OX40 agonist ivuxolimab in advanced cancers. Repertoires were generated with immunoSEQ multiplex PCR, while TCRdb's copy carries only in-frame clones and drops some. The sample lists about 99,000 clones, 91% seen once, with 0.3% to 0.4% in the top ten. The input for sequencing was CD4+ or CD8+ T cells sorted from blood, taken in a trial of the OX40 agonist ivuxolimab. The receptors here all came from an adult with an advanced solid tumor such as melanoma, head and neck, liver or kidney cancer. CDR3s include the opening cysteine and the closing phenylalanine or tryptophan. The order of the fields is D gene, V gene, clone size, J gene, CDR3 protein, CDR3 DNA. A D gene is named only where the DNA matches it firmly. Only some rows state a clone size, as once, few, many or a class for expanded clones.

TRBD1,TRBV19,.,TRBJ2-1,CASSEDRFYNEQFF,TGTGCCAGTAGTGAGGACAGGTTCTACAATGAGCAGTTCTTC
.,TRBV18,.,TRBJ2-2,CASSPHTGELFF,TGTGCCAGCTCCCCTCACACCGGGGAGCTGTTTTTT
.,TRBV19,once,TRBJ1-2,CASSIIGGVDYGYTF,TGTGCCAGTAGTATCATCGGAGGGGTAGACTATGGCTACACCTTC
TRBD2,TRBV9,.,TRBJ2-2,CASSGPGLAGVGTGELFF,TGTGCCAGCAGCGGACCGGGACTAGCGGGAGTGGGGACCGGGGAGCTGTTTTTT
TRBD2,TRBV9,once,TRBJ2-1,CASSGGLAYYNEQFF,TGTGCCAGCAGCGGGGGACTAGCGTACTACAATGAGCAGTTCTTC
.,TRBV5-1,.,TRBJ2-2,CASSLIPNTGELFF,TGCGCCAGCAGCTTGATTCCTAACACCGGGGAGCTGTTTTTT
TRBD1,TRBV5-4,.,TRBJ2-7,CASSQGQEYEQYF,TGTGCCAGCAGTCAGGGACAGGAGTACGAGCAGTACTTC
.,TRBV4-1,.,TRBJ2-5,CASSQARGGGQETQYF,TGCGCCAGCAGCCAAGCCAGGGGGGGTGGCCAAGAGACCCAGTACTTC
.,TRBV4-3,.,TRBJ1-5,CASSEARYQPQHF,TGCGCCAGCAGCGAGGCACGGTATCAGCCCCAGCATTTT
.,TRBV29-1,.,TRBJ1-3,CSVRRNTIYF,TGCAGCGTTAGGAGAAACACCATATATTTT
.,TRBV18,.,TRBJ1-2,CASSPPTGRDYGYTF,TGTGCCAGCTCACCACCGACGGGCCGGGACTATGGCTACACCTTC
TRBD2,TRBV9,.,TRBJ2-2,CASSTTSGASTGELFF,TGTGCCAGCAGCACGACTAGCGGTGCGAGCACCGGGGAGCTGTTTTTT
.,TRBV5-6,.,TRBJ1-4,CASSPRVDEKLFF,TGTGCCAGCAGCCCCAGGGTAGACGAAAAACTGTTTTTT
.,TRBV9,once,TRBJ2-7,CASSVKGVGEQYF,TGTGCCAGCAGCGTCAAGGGGGTCGGCGAGCAGTACTTC
.,TRBV18,.,TRBJ2-1,CASSPKGTGLSVEQFF,TGTGCCAGCTCACCTAAGGGCACCGGCCTATCCGTTGAGCAGTTCTTC
TRBD1,TRBV10-3,once,TRBJ1-3,CAISESGQISGNTIYF,TGTGCCATCAGTGAGTCGGGACAGATCTCTGGAAACACCATATATTTT
TRBD2,TRBV7-2,.,TRBJ2-4,CASSTTSGGGSKNIQYF,TGTGCCAGCAGCACGACTAGCGGGGGTGGGTCCAAAAACATTCAGTACTTC
TRBD2,TRBV7-9,.,TRBJ2-3,CASTLAGGSTDTQYF,TGTGCCAGCACCTTAGCGGGGGGAAGCACAGATACGCAGTATTTT
.,TRBV10-1,.,TRBJ2-1,CASSDSLLAPIFDEQFF,TGCGCCAGCAGTGATTCCCTCCTAGCGCCCATTTTCGATGAGCAGTTCTTC
TRBD1,TRBV4-2,.,TRBJ1-4,CASSQVAGTGGEKLFF,TGTGCCAGCAGCCAAGTTGCCGGGACAGGCGGCGAAAAACTGTTTTTT
.,TRBV5-3,.,TRBJ2-4,CARGPGRGAKNIQYF,TGTGCCAGGGGGCCCGGAAGAGGAGCCAAAAACATTCAGTACTTC
TRBD2,TRBV9,.,TRBJ2-5,CASSVVGAGGWSLVEETQYF,TGTGCCAGCAGCGTAGTGGGTGCGGGAGGCTGGTCCCTGGTGGAAGAGACCCAGTACTTC
.,TRBV2,.,TRBJ2-7,CASSPFQTPPGDF,TGTGCCAGCAGTCCCTTTCAAACGCCGCCGGGCGACTTC
TRBD1,TRBV11-2,.,TRBJ2-7,CASSSDRGTEQYF,TGTGCCAGCAGCTCCGACAGGGGCACCGAGCAGTACTTC
TRBD2,TRBV28,.,TRBJ2-3,CAHMASGVGDTQYF,TGTGCCCACATGGCTAGCGGGGTTGGAGATACGCAGTATTTT
.,TRBV7-9,once,TRBJ1-4,CASSLFLSSAMEKLFF,TGTGCCAGCAGCCTGTTTCTGTCCAGTGCCATGGAAAAACTGTTTTTT
.,TRBV18,.,TRBJ2-3,CASSSSGKSTDTQYF,TGTGCCAGCTCATCATCAGGGAAAAGCACAGATACGCAGTATTTT
TRBD1,TRBV5-4,.,TRBJ2-7,CASSRQGRTYEQYF,TGTGCCAGCAGCAGACAGGGGCGCACCTACGAGCAGTACTTC
TRBD2,TRBV7-2,.,TRBJ2-7,CASSLSSGIGYEQYF,TGTGCCAGCAGCTTATCTAGCGGGATAGGTTACGAGCAGTACTTC
.,TRBV15,.,TRBJ2-3,CATSRDSQGTDTQYF,TGTGCCACCAGCAGAGATTCTCAGGGGACAGATACGCAGTATTTT
.,TRBV11-2,.,TRBJ2-2,CASSLITTPGELFF,TGTGCCAGCAGCTTAATCACTACCCCCGGGGAGCTGTTTTTT
.,TRBV5-6,.,TRBJ1-1,CASRSSLGYTEAFF,TGTGCCAGCAGATCGTCACTGGGCTACACTGAAGCTTTCTTT
.,TRBV9,.,TRBJ1-5,CASIVTQPQHF,TGTGCCAGCATCGTGACACAGCCCCAGCATTTT